One sample yielded the 18 T cell receptor beta chains listed below, sequenced in a study of T cells in Graves' hyperthyroidism and ophthalmopathy. TCR beta CDR3 regions were amplified from RNA transcripts. Using the HTBI primer set, a first-round RT-PCR was run on the TCR CDR3. TCRdb re-called the multiplex PCR reads through MiXCR, storing one row per CDR3 protein. The sample lists roughly 510,000 distinct CDR3 sequences, less than 25% seen once, with 26% in the top ten. The specimen was blood. The receptors here all came from a man aged 18 to 29 with Graves' hyperthyroidism.

This clonotype was observed many times. The rearrangement joins TRBV12-3 or TRBV12-4 to TRBJ2-7, with 13 bases matching TRBD2. CDR3 length: 15 amino acids. J was trimmed by 7 bases and V by 5 bases; bases with no gene match: 8. The CDR3, as DNA: TGTGCCAGCAGTGCAACTAGCGGGGGGGCCGCTGAGCAGTACTTC. Translating gives CASSATSGGAAEQYF.

This clonotype was observed at least ten times. The CDR3 bases are TGTGCCAGCAGTTACTCGTGGGGAACGAGACAGCCCCAGCATTTT. Amino acid sequence: CASSYSWGTRQPQHF. This chain uses TRBV6-5 with TRBJ1-5; D is unclear. Trimming cost V 0 bases and J 7 bases, with 13 bases left between them. Germline V gives CDR1 MNHEY, CDR2 SVGAGI. The CDR3 loop spans 15 amino acids.

This clonotype was observed once. The chain has TRBV5-1 and TRBJ1-2; 9 bases map to TRBD1. Trimming removed 3 bases from V and 8 bases from J; junction bases left unmatched: 17. The germline V gene encodes CDR1 SGHRS and CDR2 YFSETQ. The CDR3 spans 17 residues. CDR3 region: CASSWGTGSGPLRGYTF. The CDR3 bases are TGCGCCAGCAGCTGGGGGACAGGGTCAGGGCCCCTTCGGGGCTACACCTTC.

This clonotype appeared a few times. The gene calls are TRBV6-1 and TRBJ1-1; unclear D gene. Trimming shortened V by 7 bases and J by 1 base, and 10 bases separated the two germline ends. This CDR3 comprises 13 residues. The germline CDR1 and CDR2 sequences are MNHNS and SASEGT. The CDR3 spells CASTPDRNTEAFF. CDR3 coding DNA: TGTGCCAGCACCCCAGATAGGAACACTGAAGCTTTCTTT.

The chain carries TRBV20-1 and TRBJ2-5; 7 bases are a match to TRBD2. This CDR3 has 17 residues. CDR1 and CDR2 (germline): DFQATT, SNEGSKA (reference sequence). V was pared by 0 bases and J by 3 bases, with 13 bases of the junction left unmatched. The CDR3: CSARDLRGLELKETQYF. The CDR3 DNA reads as TGCAGTGCTAGAGATCTCAGAGGACTAGAGCTAAAAGAGACCCAGTACTTC.

This clonotype was recorded at least ten times. The chain has TRBV12-3 or TRBV12-4 and TRBJ2-2; D possibly corresponds to TRBD1 (6 bases). Trimming cost V 6 bases and J 1 base, with 15 bases left between them. The CDR3 contains 16 residues. The CDR3 bases are TGTGCCAGCAGGTCAGACGACAGGAAGAACACCGGGGAGCTGTTTTTT. Amino acids: CASRSDDRKNTGELFF.

This clonotype was picked up many times. The chain links TRBV3-1 to TRBJ2-7; 7 bases are a match to TRBD1. From germline, CDR1 is LGHDT and CDR2 YNNKEL (reference sequence). This CDR3 has 14 residues. V lost 3 bases and J lost 2; bases outside the gene matches: 4. CDR3 sequence reads: CASSHRGYTYEQYF. The CDR3 DNA sequence: TGTGCCAGCAGCCACAGGGGGTACACCTACGAGCAGTACTTC.

The chain is built from TRBV12-5 and TRBJ1-1; 11 nucleotides align to TRBD1. The germline gives CDR1 LGHNT, CDR2 FRNRAP. V lost 6 bases and J lost 0; bases outside the gene matches: 9. The CDR3 length is 17 residues. This chain's CDR3 is CASGQGQGGMMNTEAFF. Here the CDR3 DNA reads TGTGCTAGTGGCCAGGGACAGGGGGGGATGATGAACACTGAAGCTTTCTTT.

This clonotype showed up many times. The CDR3 here is CASSFGSLYGNTIYF. The CDR3 region has the DNA TGTGCCAGCAGTTTCGGCAGTCTTTATGGAAACACCATATATTTT. The V call is TRBV12-3 or TRBV12-4, the J call TRBJ1-3; D is unresolved. The CDR3 consists of 15 residues. V lost 3 bases to trimming and J lost 3 bases, with 12 bases between them.

About this clonotype itself: This may be a read error, as it is one base from a much larger clone. The V and J genes are TRBV9 and TRBJ2-6; D may correspond to TRBD1 or TRBD2 (5 bases each). CDR1 and CDR2 (germline): SGDLS, YYNGEE. This CDR3 has 19 residues. V was pared by 4 bases and J by 4 bases, with 24 bases between. The CDR3 here is CASSRGRWDLSVGANVLTF. The CDR3 DNA is TGTGCCAGCAGCCGGGGACGATGGGACCTATCGGTGGGGGCCAACGTCCTGACTTTC. Complete variable domain (other parts from reference TRBV9 and TRBJ2-6): DSGVTQTPKHLITATGQRVTLRCSPRSGDLSVYWYQQSLDQGLQFLIQYYNGEERAKGNILERFSAQQFPDLHSELNLSSLELGDSALYFCASSRGRWDLSVGANVLTFGAGSRLTVL.

The CDR3: CASSTLANTEAFF. CDR3 DNA: TGTGCCAGCAGTACCCTCGCGAACACTGAAGCTTTCTTT. The rearrangement uses TRBV2 and TRBJ1-1, with unresolved D. The CDR3 spans 13 residues. Germline lookup yields CDR1 SNHLY and CDR2 FYNNEI. Trimming stripped 5 bases from V and 1 base from J, with 8 bases between.

This clonotype was counted only a few times. V usage is TRBV4-1 and J usage is TRBJ2-5; D gene uncertain. Germline values: CDR1 MGHRA, CDR2 YSYEKL. The CDR3 is made up of 16 amino acids. V lost 0 bases and J 5 bases, leaving 16 bases between the germline ends. CDR3 coding DNA: TGCGCCAGCAGCCAAGAGGTGCCGGGCCCCATGGAGACCCAGTACTTC. Its protein product is CASSQEVPGPMETQYF.

This clonotype has ten or more counts. The rearrangement uses TRBV12-3 or TRBV12-4 and TRBJ2-3; D gene uncertain. CDR3 size: 15 residues. V was pared by 5 bases and J by 0 bases, with 12 bases between. CDR3 residues: CASSREVASTDTQYF. CDR3 nucleotides: TGTGCCAGCAGTCGTGAGGTGGCTAGCACAGATACGCAGTATTTT.

This clonotype was observed at least ten times. The rearrangement joins TRBV2 to TRBJ2-7; perhaps TRBD1 as D (5 bases). From germline, CDR1 is SNHLY and CDR2 FYNNEI. The CDR3 has 12 residues. V was trimmed by 5 bases and J by 2 bases, leaving 7 bases between them. The CDR3 is CASSQDTYEQYF. In DNA, the CDR3 is TGTGCCAGCAGTCAGGACACCTACGAGCAGTACTTC.

This clonotype came up many times. The rearrangement links TRBV6-1 to TRBJ1-5; D is undetermined. Trimming took 4 bases from V and 0 from J, leaving 10 bases between them. Germline V CDR1 and CDR2: MNHNS, SASEGT. The CDR3 runs to 15 residues. CDR3 amino acids: CASSGRINSNQPQHF. The CDR3 DNA is TGTGCCAGCAGTGGGCGCATAAATAGCAATCAGCCCCAGCATTTT.

This clonotype was seen more than once but under ten times. The rearrangement links TRBV27 to TRBJ2-7; the match to TRBD2 covers 13 bases. CDR1 and CDR2 (germline): MNHEY, SMNVEV (reference sequence). The CDR3 sequence is 14 residues long. After removal of 4 bases from V and 7 bases from J, the junction contained 4 bases not matched to a gene. CDR3 protein: CASSSGLAGWEQYF. CDR3 DNA sequence: TGTGCCAGCAGTTCGGGACTAGCGGGATGGGAGCAGTACTTC.

This clonotype was counted many times. The rearrangement uses TRBV6-1 and TRBJ1-6, with unresolved D. Trimming cost V 1 base and J 10 bases, with 14 bases left between them. Germline assignment: CDR1 MNHNS and CDR2 SASEGT. This CDR3 is 15 amino acids long. This chain's CDR3 is CASSEEEARGSPLHF. CDR3 DNA: TGTGCCAGCAGTGAAGAGGAGGCGCGAGGATCACCCCTCCACTTT.

This clonotype was seen at least ten times. The chain joins TRBV5-1 to TRBJ1-1; 9 bases fit TRBD1. Unmatched junction bases numbered 7, after V lost 4 bases and J lost 6 bases. Germline CDR1 reads SGHRS; CDR2 reads YFSETQ. This CDR3 has 14 amino acids. For the CDR3, the DNA is TGCGCCAGCAGCATGGACAGGGGAAGGGCTGAAGCTTTCTTT. This encodes CASSMDRGRAEAFF.